This T cell receptor beta chain was identified during a study of cytomegalovirus exposure and HLA in healthy donors. Study conclusions and caveats: What TCR beta sequences reportedly achieved was accurate prediction of HLA-A and HLA-B alleles in most subjects.

Notes on this clone: Its antigen is currently unknown.

The germline V and J ends were trimmed by 3 bases and 2 bases, with 16 bases remaining between them. CDR3 size: 16 residues. Germline V CDR1 and CDR2: MDHEN, SYDVKM. The PCR had 60 Vbeta and 13 Jbeta primers. Using immunoSEQ multiplex PCR, the repertoire was profiled, and TCRdb retains in-frame clones only, with some absent. The data hold some 110,000 clones, with roughly 80% observed a single time. Sequenced: PBMCs. This clonotype originated in a man younger than 45 in good health and CMV-seropositive. V and J are TRBV28 and TRBJ1-2; D remains ambiguous. The chain's CDR3 is CASSFGVPMGNYGYTF. The CDR3 bases are TGTGCCAGCAGTTTCGGGGTTCCCATGGGAAACTATGGCTACACCTTC.